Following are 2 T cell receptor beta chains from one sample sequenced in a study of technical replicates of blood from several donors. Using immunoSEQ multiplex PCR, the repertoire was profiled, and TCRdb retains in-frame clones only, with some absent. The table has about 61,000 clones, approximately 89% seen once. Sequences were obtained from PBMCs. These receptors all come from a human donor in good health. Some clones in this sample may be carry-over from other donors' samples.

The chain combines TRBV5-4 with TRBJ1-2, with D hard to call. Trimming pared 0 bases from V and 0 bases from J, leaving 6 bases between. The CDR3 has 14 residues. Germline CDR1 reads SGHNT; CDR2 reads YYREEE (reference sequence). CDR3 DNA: TGTGCCAGCAGCTTGGGAGGGTCTAACTATGGCTACACCTTC. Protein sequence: CASSLGGSNYGYTF.

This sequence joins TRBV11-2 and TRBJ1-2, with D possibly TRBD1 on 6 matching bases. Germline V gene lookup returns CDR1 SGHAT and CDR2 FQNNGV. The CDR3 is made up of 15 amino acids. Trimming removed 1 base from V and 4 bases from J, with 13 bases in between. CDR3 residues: CASSLARTAPYGYTF. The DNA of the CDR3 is TGTGCCAGCAGCTTAGCCCGGACAGCTCCCTATGGCTACACCTTC. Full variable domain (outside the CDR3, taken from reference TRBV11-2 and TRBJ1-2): EAGVAQSPRYKIIEKRQSVAFWCNPISGHATLYWYQQILGQGPKLLIQFQNNGVVDDSQLPKDRFSAERLKGVDSTLKIQPAKLEDSAVYLCASSLARTAPYGYTFGSGTRLTVV.